The clone carrying this T cell receptor (beta chain) came up once. Its antigen remains unidentified. A much more abundant neighbour one base away suggests this may be a read error. Using unique molecular identifiers, the investigators prepared the TCRbeta library. TCRdb used MiXCR to reprocess the PCR reads, holding one entry per CDR3 protein. Altogether around 500,000 distinct CDR3 sequences are present, 23% being singletons, with the ten largest covering about 14%. The sample belongs to a study of T-cell reconstitution after alpha-beta-depleted transplantation in children. Whole-study findings and limits: At around two months after transplant, the alpha-beta T cells were reportedly derived from several hundred expanded clones that came from non-depleted graft cells. High day-60 TCRbeta diversity in some patients came from surviving recipient T cells and thymic progenitors. T-cell counts and diversity were attributed mostly to newly produced T cells one year after transplant.

Germline CDR1 is SSHAT and CDR2 is FNYEAQ (reference sequence). Trimming removed 1 base from V and 2 bases from J, with 13 bases in between. There are 16 residues in the CDR3. The chain recombines TRBV7-7 with TRBJ2-3; D call uncertain. This sequence was found in a boy less than two years old who had a stem cell transplant for acute myeloid leukemia, so the T cells may come from the graft donor. The sequencing here drew on PBMCs, mostly from graft donor cells, taken 360 days after TCRalphabeta/CD19-depleted stem cell transplant. CDR3 DNA: TGTGCCAGCAGCTTAGTGGTCGCTACCGCCACAGATACGCAGTATTTT. Protein product: CASSLVVATATDTQYF.